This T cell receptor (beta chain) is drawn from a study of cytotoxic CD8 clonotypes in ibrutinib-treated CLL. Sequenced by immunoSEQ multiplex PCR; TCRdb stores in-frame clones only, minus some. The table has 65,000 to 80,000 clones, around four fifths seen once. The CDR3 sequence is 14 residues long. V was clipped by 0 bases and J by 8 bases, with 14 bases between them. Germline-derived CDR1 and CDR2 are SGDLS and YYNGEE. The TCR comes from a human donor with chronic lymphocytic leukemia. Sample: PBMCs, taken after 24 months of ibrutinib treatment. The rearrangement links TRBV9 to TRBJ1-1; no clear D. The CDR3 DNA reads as TGTGCCAGCAGCGTAGGTCAGGATATGGGGGAAGCTTTCTTT. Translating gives CASSVGQDMGEAFF.